The clone carrying this T cell receptor beta chain appeared a few times. Its antigen is unidentified. This sample was taken from a study of T cells in Graves' hyperthyroidism and ophthalmopathy. CDR1 and CDR2 (germline): KGHDR, SFDVKD. Unmatched junction bases numbered 6, after V lost 2 bases and J lost 2 bases. CDR3 length: 16 residues. RNA transcripts provided the source from which TCR beta CDR3 regions were amplified. The TCR CDR3 was amplified in a first-round RT-PCR using the HTBI primer set. TCRdb redid the calling of the multiplex PCR reads with MiXCR, one entry per CDR3 protein. The sample holds 500,000 or so distinct CDR3 sequences, over 15% seen once. Study-wide findings and caveats: Blood also contained most expanded thyroid clonotypes above 0.001. The model anticipated ophthalmopathy a median approximately 6.6 months pre-onset. A model using 13 V-J features told ophthalmopathy apart from stable hyperthyroidism.

Diagnoses were made from clinical symptoms, serum measures (thyroxine and TRAb), thyroid ultrasound and orbital computed tomography. The source material was blood. The sequence was collected from a woman in her late teens or twenties with Graves' ophthalmopathy. The chain is built from TRBV24-1 and TRBJ2-3; 7 bases map to TRBD1. The DNA of the CDR3 is TGTGCCACCAGTGATTCCTCTGGACAGGACACAGATACGCAGTATTTT. Protein sequence: CATSDSSGQDTDTQYF.